The sequence of this T cell receptor beta chain was determined in a study of regulatory T cells in long-lasting Graves disease (dated by TCRdb to the early 2020s). With respect to the entire study: Persistent Graves' disease meant more than 5 years of antithyroid drug treatment with TSH receptor autoantibodies that stayed positive. The study took place in China and was registered as a clinical trial. On average, persistent Graves' disease patients in the clinical cohort had been on antithyroid drugs for approximately ten years. A total of 33 samples underwent TCR sequencing: some 13 from persistent and approximately 20 from newly diagnosed Graves' disease patients. This study used TCR sequencing and RNA sequencing of peripheral blood to compare persistent Graves' disease patients against newly diagnosed Graves' disease patients.

Concerning this clonotype itself: Its antigen target is currently unknown. A read error may be the cause here, since a much bigger clone is one base away.

The paper as a whole reports these results and caveats: TRBV28, TRBJ1-2 and TRBJ2-5 were preferentially used in persistent disease, while TRBV20-1 and TRBJ2-1 were favored in newly diagnosed disease. Only the TCR beta chain was sequenced and analyzed. Lower TCR Shannon entropy and fewer highly expanded clones were observed in persistent Graves' disease patients than in newly diagnosed patients, which suggested clonal expansion. The authors acknowledged the small sample size as a limitation that may reduce accuracy. Because the primary lesion, thyroid tissue, could not be accessed, the study looked at peripheral blood alone. A larger number of public clonotypes was shared among persistent patients (2,741) than among newly diagnosed patients (about 990).

Library prep was done by multiplex PCR. The sequencer was an Illumina HiSeq 4000. CDR3 regions were amplified by Arm-PCR with iRepertoire HTBI primers to construct TCR beta libraries. Gel purification was performed on PCR products prior to sequencing. The paper's processing steps were these. Across samples, around 62 TRBV and over 11 TRBJ segments were identified and used for gene usage analysis of CDR3 amino acid clonotypes. COPE and FqMerger were used to merge filtered high-quality paired reads into contigs. BLAST was used to align contigs to the IMGT TRBV, TRBD and TRBJ reference genes, and CDR3 was defined following IMGT. Clonotypes above 0.1% frequency were classified as highly expanded clones. Shannon entropy served as the measure of repertoire diversity, while the Gini coefficient captured V-J evenness. A clonotype found in more than one individual was treated as public. Clones were called with MiXCR by TCRdb after fastp trimmed the public reads at Q25, and only in-frame beta chains were retained. Each CDR3 protein appears once, grouped with its most common genes and DNA. The V and J calls shown here were made by TCRdb, not taken from the authors' results. This sample gives roughly 450,000 distinct CDR3 sequences in total; around 20% of them show up just once. The leading ten clones occupy 7.8% of the sample.

The sample's time point, from its label and the paper: persistent/refractory GD, antithyroid drugs over 5 years with positive TRAb. For both TCR sequencing and RNA sequencing, RNA was extracted from PBMCs in TRIzol. The diagnosis of Graves' disease followed American Thyroid Association guidelines. Patients for the study were recruited at an endocrinology department in Xi'an, China. Each patient gave roughly 8.4 milliliters of peripheral blood, collected in an EDTA anticoagulant tube. Ficoll Paque Plus density gradient separation was used to isolate PBMCs, and no further T cell sorting was performed. An Agilent 2100 Bioanalyzer and agarose gel were used to check RNA quality, and a NanoDrop 2000 was used to measure RNA concentration. CDR1 MNHEY and CDR2 SVGAGI are derived from the germline V gene. The CDR3 sequence holds 12 residues, the cysteine and phenylalanine included. Only the CDR3 DNA is retained, 36 bases long and in frame from the first base.

Sequences were derived from peripheral blood mononuclear cells (PBMCs), sampled when the disease was refractory, from a patient treated with antithyroid drugs. The chain is made from TRBV6-5 and TRBJ1-2, and 7 junctional nucleotides match TRBD1. The clonotype originates from a female donor with Graves disease. The CDR3 region reads CASNYSTGIFTF. The sequence in DNA is TGTGCCAGCAATTACTCGACAGGGATATTCACCTTC.